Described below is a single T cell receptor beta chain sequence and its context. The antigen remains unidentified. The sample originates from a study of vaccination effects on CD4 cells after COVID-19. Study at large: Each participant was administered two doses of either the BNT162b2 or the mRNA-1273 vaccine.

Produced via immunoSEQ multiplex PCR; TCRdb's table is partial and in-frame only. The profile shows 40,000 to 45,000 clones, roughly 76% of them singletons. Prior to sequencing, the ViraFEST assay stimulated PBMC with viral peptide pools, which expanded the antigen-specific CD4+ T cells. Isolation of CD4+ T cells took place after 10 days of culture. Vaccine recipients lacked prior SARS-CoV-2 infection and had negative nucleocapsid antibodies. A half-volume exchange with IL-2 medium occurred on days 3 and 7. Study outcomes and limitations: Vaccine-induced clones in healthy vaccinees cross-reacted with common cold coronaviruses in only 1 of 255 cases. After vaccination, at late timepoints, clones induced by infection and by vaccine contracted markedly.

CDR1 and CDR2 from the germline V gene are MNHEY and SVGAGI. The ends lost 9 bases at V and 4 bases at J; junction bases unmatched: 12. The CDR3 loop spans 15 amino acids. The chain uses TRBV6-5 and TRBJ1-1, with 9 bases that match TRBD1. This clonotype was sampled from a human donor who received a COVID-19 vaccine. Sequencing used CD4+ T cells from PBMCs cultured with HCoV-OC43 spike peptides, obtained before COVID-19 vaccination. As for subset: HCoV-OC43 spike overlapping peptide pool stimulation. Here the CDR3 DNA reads TGTGCCAGTGTTTGGACCGGGACAGGGTCCACTGAAGCTTTCTTT. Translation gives CASVWTGTGSTEAFF.